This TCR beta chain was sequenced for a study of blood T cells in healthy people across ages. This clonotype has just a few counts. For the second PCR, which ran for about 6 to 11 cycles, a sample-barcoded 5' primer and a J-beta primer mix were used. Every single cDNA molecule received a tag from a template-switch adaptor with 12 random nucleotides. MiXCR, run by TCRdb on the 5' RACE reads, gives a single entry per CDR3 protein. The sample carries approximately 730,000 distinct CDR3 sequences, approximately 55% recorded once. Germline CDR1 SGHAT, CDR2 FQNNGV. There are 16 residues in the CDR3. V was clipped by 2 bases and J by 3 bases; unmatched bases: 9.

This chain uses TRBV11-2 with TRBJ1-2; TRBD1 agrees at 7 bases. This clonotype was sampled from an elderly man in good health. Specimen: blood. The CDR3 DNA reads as TGTGCCAGCAGCTTACTCACGGGGACAGACTACTATGGCTACACCTTC. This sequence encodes CASSLLTGTDYYGYTF.